What follows are 29 T cell receptor beta chains derived from one specimen sequenced in a study of control samples from healthy donors and cancer patients. Profiled with immunoSEQ multiplex PCR; TCRdb holds only in-frame clones, not every one. The sample includes about 98,000 clones, 75% to 85% of them seen just once. Material for sequencing was blood. The origin of the receptors is a woman aged 30 to 39 in good health.

J is TRBJ1-5 and V is TRBV27; no clear D gene. This CDR3 is built from 14 residues. V shed 6 bases and J shed 5 bases, with 14 bases lying between them. Germline CDR1 is MNHEY and CDR2 is SMNVEV (reference sequence). CDR3 sequence reads: CASSRRPGDQPQHF. The CDR3 DNA sequence: TGTGCCAGCAGCCGCAGGCCGGGAGATCAGCCCCAGCATTTT.

A note on this clone: Given a much more abundant clone one base away, this may be a read error. The rearrangement links TRBV2 to TRBJ1-3; D ambiguous. This CDR3 has 13 amino acids. V was trimmed by 6 bases and J by 0 bases, leaving 6 bases between them. CDR1 and CDR2 from the germline V gene are SNHLY and FYNNEI. The CDR3 reads CASRVYSGNTIYF. CDR3 bases: TGTGCCAGCAGGGTATACTCTGGAAACACCATATATTTT.

The J gene is TRBJ1-2, the V gene TRBV12-5; 7 nucleotides line up with TRBD1. This CDR3 spans 13 amino acids. In germline, CDR1 is LGHNT, CDR2 FRNRAP. V shed 6 bases, J shed 3 bases, and the junction held 4 bases outside the gene matches. The CDR3 coding sequence is TGTGCTAGTGGAGACAGGGTACACTATGGCTACACCTTC. Its translation: CASGDRVHYGYTF.

V and J are TRBV19 and TRBJ1-1, with TRBD1 matching over 7 bases. With 6 bases clipped from V and 6 bases from J, the junction kept 19 bases outside the gene matches. Germline V CDR1 and CDR2: LNHDA, SQIVND (reference sequence). CDR3 length equals 17 residues. The CDR3 here is CASRSHGVLEGASEAFF. The DNA for the CDR3 is TGTGCCAGTAGGTCCCATGGGGTTTTGGAGGGGGCTTCTGAAGCTTTCTTT.

The V call is TRBV5-4, the J call TRBJ1-2, with TRBD1 matching over 10 bases. Trimming took 2 bases from V and 4 from J; bases not matched to a gene: 5. There are 15 residues in the CDR3. Germline lookup yields CDR1 SGHNT and CDR2 YYREEE (reference sequence). CDR3 in DNA: TGTGCCAGCAGCTTTTCCGGGACAGGGGTCTATGGCTACACCTTC. Its translation: CASSFSGTGVYGYTF.

In DNA, the CDR3 is TGTGCCATCAGGAGGACGGGGGCTGGCTACACCTTC. Protein: CAIRRTGAGYTF. The chain combines TRBV10-3 with TRBJ1-2; the D gene is possibly TRBD1 (6 bases). The CDR3 has 12 residues. V gave up 6 bases and J gave up 7 bases, with 12 bases separating them. Germline V gene sequence: CDR1 ENHRY, CDR2 SYGVKD.

This chain connects TRBV27 to TRBJ1-1; possible D gene TRBD1, 5 bases. V was pared by 5 bases and J by 3 bases, with 16 bases between. Germline assignment: CDR1 MNHEY and CDR2 SMNVEV (reference sequence). The CDR3 is 15 amino acids. In DNA, the CDR3 is TGTGCCAGCAGTCCGTCCGGGACGGCCGACACTGAAGCTTTCTTT. Translating gives CASSPSGTADTEAFF.

The chain joins TRBV6-6 to TRBJ1-2, with 7 bases that match TRBD1. The CDR3 is made up of 13 amino acids. Germline V CDR1 and CDR2: MNHNY, SVGAGI (reference sequence). With 8 bases clipped from V and 0 bases from J, the junction kept 3 bases outside the gene matches. The CDR3, as DNA: TGTGCCAGCGCCGGGACAGCTAACTATGGCTACACCTTC. Protein: CASAGTANYGYTF.

Of note for this clone: At one of its ends the junction is not consistent with the germline gene, which may arise from a read error. The rearrangement uses TRBV11-2 and TRBJ1-1; D perhaps matches TRBD1 (6 bases). The V gene's germline CDR1 is SGHAT and CDR2 FQNNGV. CDR3 size: 11 residues. The CDR3 region is CASSSDRTPIF. The CDR3 DNA is TGTGCCAGCAGCTCCGACAGGACCCCTATCTTT. Combining the CDR3 with reference TRBV11-2 and TRBJ1-1 gives the whole variable domain EAGVAQSPRYKIIEKRQSVAFWCNPISGHATLYWYQQILGQGPKLLIQFQNNGVVDDSQLPKDRFSAERLKGVDSTLKIQPAKLEDSAVYLCASSSDRTPIFGQGTRLTVV.

The chain uses TRBV6-2 or TRBV6-3 and TRBJ2-7; D not resolved. This CDR3 has 13 residues. Germline V gives CDR1 MNHEY, CDR2 SVGEGT. V was shortened by 0 bases and J by 6 bases, with 9 bases between the two germline ends. Here the CDR3 reads CASSYSSQSEQYF. The CDR3 coding sequence is TGTGCCAGCAGTTACTCTAGCCAGAGCGAGCAGTACTTC.

The V call is TRBV5-1, the J call TRBJ1-2, with D hard to call. The germline V and J ends were trimmed by 0 bases and 6 bases, with 12 bases remaining between them. This CDR3 has 14 residues. The V gene's germline CDR1 is SGHRS and CDR2 YFSETQ. The CDR3 DNA reads TGCGCCAGCAGCTTGGCTTGGGGAGTCGATGGCTACACCTTC. Protein: CASSLAWGVDGYTF.

This clone was recorded only once. The chain recombines TRBV7-6 with TRBJ1-1; D perhaps matches TRBD1 (5 bases). Trimming pared 4 bases from V and 2 bases from J, leaving 17 bases between. CDR1 and CDR2 from the germline V gene are SGHVS and FNYEAQ. The CDR3 loop spans 16 amino acids. CDR3 sequence (DNA): TGTGCCAGCAGCTCCCTTCTAACAGGAAGAAACACTGAAGCTTTCTTT. It yields the protein CASSSLLTGRNTEAFF.

The chain links TRBV30 to TRBJ1-1, with D tentatively TRBD1 (5 bases). Germline V CDR1 and CDR2: GTSNPN, SVGIG (reference sequence). The V end was cut by 3 bases, the J end by 3 bases, with 8 bases between. This CDR3 spans 12 amino acids. DNA of the CDR3: TGTGCCTGGAGCTGGGGGGACACTGAAGCTTTCTTT. It codes for CAWSWGDTEAFF.

The V gene is TRBV5-4, the J gene TRBJ1-5, with D hard to call. This CDR3 contains 13 residues. V was trimmed by 0 bases and J by 3 bases, leaving 4 bases between them. Germline CDR1 is SGHNT and CDR2 is YYREEE (reference sequence). CDR3 sequence reads: CASSLGINQPQHF. CDR3 DNA: TGTGCCAGCAGCTTGGGTATCAATCAGCCCCAGCATTTT.

The chain joins TRBV19 to TRBJ2-7; D uncertain. The V gene's germline CDR1 is LNHDA and CDR2 SQIVND (reference sequence). Deletions cut 0 bases from V and 0 bases from J, with 12 bases between. The CDR3 totals 16 residues. The CDR3 DNA sequence: TGTGCCAGTAGTATAGATCTCGGCTTAAGCTCCTACGAGCAGTACTTC. This translates into CASSIDLGLSSYEQYF.

This clone showed up just a few times. The gene calls are TRBV4-3 and TRBJ1-1; no definite D call. The CDR3 is 13 amino acids. The V and J ends lost 0 bases and 6 bases respectively, with 8 bases between them. Per germline, CDR1 LGHNA and CDR2 YSLEER. CDR3 DNA sequence: TGCGCCAGCAGCCAAGATCGGAGGGCTGAAGCTTTCTTT. Translated: CASSQDRRAEAFF.

The chain links TRBV19 to TRBJ1-1, with D unresolved. Looked up from germline, CDR1 is LNHDA and CDR2 is SQIVND (reference sequence). V lost 6 bases, J lost 5 bases, and 16 bases lay in between. The CDR3 is 14 amino acids. DNA of the CDR3: TGTGCCAGTAGCCCGGGGAGGTCGAGGACTGAAGCTTTCTTT. Translation gives CASSPGRSRTEAFF. Using reference TRBV19 and TRBJ1-1 for the parts outside the CDR3, the full variable domain is DGGITQSPKYLFRKEGQNVTLSCEQNLNHDAMYWYRQDPGQGLRLIYYSQIVNDFQKGDIAEGYSVSREKKESFPLTVTSAQKNPTAFYLCASSPGRSRTEAFFGQGTRLTVV.

This rearrangement joins TRBV6-5 to TRBJ1-3; no definite D call. There are 11 residues in the CDR3. Germline V gene lookup returns CDR1 MNHEY and CDR2 SVGAGI. V dropped 6 bases and J dropped 4 bases, with 4 bases sitting between them. Here the CDR3 reads CASRYGNTIYF. The CDR3, as DNA: TGTGCCAGCAGGTACGGAAACACCATATATTTT.

This clone has only a few counts. The CDR3 here is CASSQVDLPQETQYF. As DNA, the CDR3 is TGCGCCAGCAGCCAAGTGGACTTACCTCAAGAGACCCAGTACTTC. This chain connects TRBV4-1 to TRBJ2-5, with D possibly being TRBD2 (5 bases). Germline CDR1 reads MGHRA; CDR2 reads YSYEKL. This CDR3 comprises 15 residues. V lost 1 base and J lost 2, with 11 bases in between.

In DNA form, the CDR3 reads TGTGCCAGCAGCTTGGCCGGGGGCACCGGGGAGCTGTTTTTT. This sequence encodes CASSLAGGTGELFF. The chain uses TRBV5-6 and TRBJ2-2; D possibly corresponds to TRBD2 (6 bases). The CDR3 sequence is 14 residues long. The germline V gene has CDR1 SGHDT and CDR2 YYEEEE. The V end lost 0 bases, the J end lost 4 bases, and 7 bases lay between the germline ends.

On this clone: This specimen includes other DNA sequences encoding the same CDR3. Written as DNA, the CDR3 is TGTGCCAGCAGCTTAGCCGGATCCTACGAGCAGTACTTC. It is translated as CASSLAGSYEQYF. J is TRBJ2-7 and V is TRBV7-9; D not certain. CDR3 length equals 13 residues. Looked up from germline, CDR1 is SEHNR and CDR2 is FQNEAQ (reference sequence). V lost 0 bases and J lost 1, with 4 bases in between.

The chain carries TRBV10-2 and TRBJ1-1, with unresolved D. The CDR3 has 14 residues. Trimming left V 6 bases short and J 5 bases short, with 16 bases between. The germline V gene encodes CDR1 WSHSY and CDR2 SAAADI. CDR3 loop: CASSGTELGTEAFF. In DNA, the CDR3 is TGCGCCAGCAGCGGTACTGAGTTGGGGACTGAAGCTTTCTTT.

The V and J genes are TRBV12-2 and TRBJ2-7; TRBD2 is taken as the D call from the table, unchecked against the DNA. TRBV12-2 is annotated as a pseudogene. The CDR3 extends over 11 amino acids. The CDR3 loop is CASRSRYEQYF. Here the CDR3 DNA reads TGTGCAAGTCGCTCCCGCTACGAGCAGTACTTC.

The chain has TRBV7-2 and TRBJ1-2, with TRBD1 identical over 7 bases. The CDR3 runs to 14 residues. CDR1 and CDR2 (germline): SGHTA, FQGNSA. J gave up 5 bases and V 5 bases, and 8 bases lay outside the gene matches. The CDR3 spells CASSLEPGGYGYTF. The CDR3 region has the DNA TGTGCCAGCAGCCTCGAGCCAGGGGGGTATGGCTACACCTTC.

V usage is TRBV5-6 and J usage is TRBJ2-2, with D possibly TRBD2 on 5 matching bases. Germline CDR1 is SGHDT and CDR2 is YYEEEE. V dropped 4 bases and J dropped 4 bases, with 11 bases sitting between them. The CDR3 runs to 14 residues. Here the CDR3 reads CASSPDGVTGELFF. The CDR3 nucleotides are TGTGCCAGCAGCCCAGACGGGGTCACCGGGGAGCTGTTTTTT.

The chain combines TRBV2 with TRBJ1-4; 9 nucleotides match TRBD1. V was pared by 6 bases and J by 0 bases, with 11 bases of the junction left unmatched. The CDR3 covers 18 residues. Germline CDR1 SNHLY, CDR2 FYNNEI. CDR3 DNA: TGTGCCAGCAGGACCCCAGGGGACAGGGCCACAACTAATGAAAAACTGTTTTTT. Translation: CASRTPGDRATTNEKLFF. Using reference TRBV2 and TRBJ1-4 for the parts outside the CDR3, the full variable domain is EPEVTQTPSHQVTQMGQEVILRCVPISNHLYFYWYRQILGQKVEFLVSFYNNEISEKSEIFDDQFSVERPDGSNFTLKIRSTKLEDSAMYFCASRTPGDRATTNEKLFFGSGTQLSVL.

The J gene is TRBJ2-7, the V gene TRBV7-2, with D unresolved. Trimming removed 3 bases from V and 3 bases from J, with 15 bases in between. This CDR3 region has 15 residues. Looked up from germline, CDR1 is SGHTA and CDR2 is FQGNSA. The chain's CDR3 is CASSFSWTPIYEQYF. The CDR3 coding sequence is TGTGCCAGCAGCTTTTCCTGGACCCCAATCTACGAGCAGTACTTC.

This chain joins TRBV6-5 and TRBJ1-2, with a possible D match to TRBD1 (5 bases). Germline lookup yields CDR1 MNHEY and CDR2 SVGAGI. Trimming shortened V by 7 bases and J by 13 bases, and 13 bases separated the two germline ends. The CDR3 covers 10 residues. The CDR3, as DNA: TGTGCCAGCACCTTCTCTGGGACCACCTTC. The encoded protein is CASTFSGTTF.

This chain links TRBV12-3 or TRBV12-4 with TRBJ2-7; D gene ambiguous. Trimming removed 5 bases at V and 2 bases at J, with 4 bases between. The CDR3 extends over 11 amino acids. CDR3 DNA sequence: TGTGCCAGCAGTCCCCCCTACGAGCAGTACTTC. This translates into CASSPPYEQYF.